This T cell receptor beta chain was identified during a study of beta chain features in type 1 diabetes. Study-level points and caveats: Insertions were fewer and deletions more numerous at VDJ junctions in type 1 diabetes patients. Among patients with Type 1 diabetes, TCRB CDR3s were moderately but significantly shorter in every one of the four CD4+ subsets. Within the patient group, naive, central memory and Treg TCRB repertoires appeared more similar to each other than within healthy donors.

In the case of this clone: What it binds is unknown.

Cells sorted by CD45RO/CCR7/CD25/CD127/CD95/CD27 comprised CD4+ naive, central memory, regulatory and stem cell-like memory cells. Trimming took 4 bases from V and 5 from J, leaving 9 bases between them. CDR1 and CDR2 (germline): SGHRS, YFSETQ. The CDR3 consists of 12 residues. What was sequenced were expressed TCRB transcripts, since all of the isolated RNA had been reverse transcribed. The study sequenced naive, central memory and regulatory T cell samples to an average of about 3.57 million reads. Clones were read by immunoSEQ multiplex PCR, and TCRdb kept only the in-frame ones, dropping some. The repertoire holds approximately 730,000 clones, roughly 13% seen once, with less than 0.025% in the top ten.

V usage is TRBV5-1 and J usage is TRBJ2-5; D call uncertain. The sequenced sample consisted of naive CD4+ T cells from blood. The sequence came from a man in his late teens or twenties with type 1 diabetes. The CDR3 loop is CASSTYGETQYF. The CDR3 region has the DNA TGCGCCAGCAGCACGTACGGGGAGACCCAGTACTTC. Supplemented by reference TRBV5-1 and TRBJ2-5, the full variable domain reads KAGVTQTPRYLIKTRGQQVTLSCSPISGHRSVSWYQQTPGQGLQFLFEYFSETQRNKGNFPGRFSGRQFSNSRSEMNVSTLELGDSALYLCASSTYGETQYFGPGTRLLVL.